Below are 23 T cell receptor beta chains sequenced from a single sample in a study of blood T cell repertoires in COVID-19. Measured with immunoSEQ multiplex PCR; TCRdb has only the in-frame clones, and not every one. The table includes 20,000 or so clones, roughly 89% detected once. Sequencing was done on a sample of peripheral blood. The receptor set was obtained from a human donor in a cohort sampled during active COVID-19.

This chain uses TRBV12-3 or TRBV12-4 with TRBJ1-1; D not resolved. V lost 2 bases to trimming and J lost 1 base, with 5 bases between them. This CDR3 is 13 amino acids long. In DNA form, the CDR3 reads TGTGCCAGCAGTTTAAGCCGGAACACTGAAGCTTTCTTT. This codes for CASSLSRNTEAFF.

This clone was recorded a few times. The rearrangement links TRBV10-3 to TRBJ2-1; the match to TRBD2 covers 7 bases. The trim removed 6 bases at V and 2 bases at J, leaving 7 bases unmatched. The CDR3 is made up of 15 amino acids. From germline, CDR1 is ENHRY and CDR2 SYGVKD. The chain's CDR3 is CAISTGTTAYNEQFF. The CDR3 DNA is TGTGCCATCAGCACCGGGACTACCGCCTACAATGAGCAGTTCTTC.

The chain has TRBV29-1 and TRBJ2-3; D is unclear. Between the trimmed V and J ends, which lost 2 bases and 3 bases, there was a span of 6 bases. This CDR3 region has 12 residues. CDR1 is SQVTM, CDR2 ANQGSEA, per germline. CDR3 nucleotide sequence: TGCAGCGTTGAACTAGTTACAGATACGCAGTATTTT. It codes for CSVELVTDTQYF.

This clone was observed a single time. This chain uses TRBV5-4 with TRBJ2-2, with D possibly matching TRBD2 (7 bases). Germline CDR1 SGHNT, CDR2 YYREEE (reference sequence). Trimming removed 4 bases from V and 0 bases from J, with 19 bases in between. There are 18 residues in the CDR3. In nucleotides, the CDR3 is TGTGCCAGCAGCCTCCTGGGGGGGGCAATAGCGAACACCGGGGAGCTGTTTTTT. It specifies CASSLLGGAIANTGELFF.

The rearrangement joins TRBV2 to TRBJ1-4; D might be TRBD1 (6 bases). The germline V and J ends were trimmed by 6 bases and 2 bases, with 13 bases remaining between them. The CDR3 consists of 15 residues. Germline lookup yields CDR1 SNHLY and CDR2 FYNNEI. In DNA form, the CDR3 reads TGTGCCAGCAGAACAGGGAATCCTACTAATGAAAAACTGTTTTTT. This sequence encodes CASRTGNPTNEKLFF.

The V call is TRBV27, the J call TRBJ2-7, with D perhaps TRBD2 (5 bases). Germline V gene lookup returns CDR1 MNHEY and CDR2 SMNVEV (reference sequence). V shed 6 bases and J shed 3 bases, with 12 bases lying between them. The CDR3 consists of 13 residues. The CDR3 sequence is CASSRSGLYEQYF. The CDR3 coding sequence is TGTGCCAGCAGCCGAAGCGGCCTCTACGAGCAGTACTTC.

Here the CDR3 reads CASSQDGGTGNEQFF. CDR3 bases: TGTGCCAGCAGCCAAGATGGCGGGACAGGGAATGAGCAGTTCTTC. V gene TRBV3-1 (or the pseudogene TRBV3-2) combines with J gene TRBJ2-1; TRBD1 agrees at 9 bases. Germline-derived CDR1 and CDR2 are LGHDT and YNNKEL (reference sequence). With 0 bases clipped from V and 7 bases from J, the junction kept 4 bases outside the gene matches. The CDR3 consists of 15 residues.

This chain links TRBV6-5 with TRBJ2-3, with D tentatively TRBD2 (7 bases). This CDR3 has 16 amino acids. Trimming took off 4 bases at V and 3 bases at J, with 17 bases between the two ends. Germline CDR1 reads MNHEY; CDR2 reads SVGAGI. In DNA, the CDR3 is TGTGCCAGCAGTTGGGCGGGCGGGGGCCAGACAGATACGCAGTATTTT. Encoded protein: CASSWAGGGQTDTQYF.

The chain carries TRBV5-1 and TRBJ2-5; 11 bases align to TRBD2. This CDR3 has 17 residues. With 0 bases clipped from V and 1 base from J, the junction kept 5 bases outside the gene matches. Per the germline V gene, CDR1 is SGHRS and CDR2 is YFSETQ. The CDR3 loop is CASSLDLAGGPQETQYF. CDR3 bases: TGCGCCAGCAGCTTGGACTTAGCGGGGGGGCCCCAAGAGACCCAGTACTTC. Full variable domain (remainder filled in from reference TRBV5-1 and TRBJ2-5): KAGVTQTPRYLIKTRGQQVTLSCSPISGHRSVSWYQQTPGQGLQFLFEYFSETQRNKGNFPGRFSGRQFSNSRSEMNVSTLELGDSALYLCASSLDLAGGPQETQYFGPGTRLLVL.

The chain combines TRBV10-3 with TRBJ2-1; the D gene is possibly TRBD2 (5 bases). This CDR3 is 14 amino acids long. In germline, CDR1 is ENHRY, CDR2 SYGVKD. With 3 bases removed from V and 2 bases from J, the gap between germline ends came to 8 bases. The CDR3, as DNA: TGTGCCATCAGTGAAGCGGAAACCTACAATGAGCAGTTCTTC. It specifies CAISEAETYNEQFF.

The rearrangement uses TRBV18 and TRBJ1-4, with D possibly TRBD1 on 5 matching bases. Germline V lookup: CDR1 KGHSH, CDR2 LQKENI. V shed 3 bases and J shed 7 bases, with 18 bases lying between them. The CDR3 loop spans 16 amino acids. In nucleotides, the CDR3 is TGTGCCAGCTCACCTTTAAGAGCAGGGAAGAGTGAAAAACTGTTTTTT. Translated, it gives CASSPLRAGKSEKLFF.

The rearrangement links TRBV19 to TRBJ2-2; D not certain. V lost 2 bases and J lost 2, with 6 bases in between. This CDR3 has 14 amino acids. Germline CDR1 is LNHDA and CDR2 is SQIVND (reference sequence). This chain's CDR3 is CASSIYSNTGELFF. In DNA, the CDR3 is TGTGCCAGTAGTATATACAGTAACACCGGGGAGCTGTTTTTT.

The chain has TRBV2 and TRBJ1-2, with D perhaps TRBD1 (6 bases). The CDR3 covers 14 residues. V lost 6 bases and J 2 bases, leaving 13 bases between the germline ends. Germline lookup yields CDR1 SNHLY and CDR2 FYNNEI. The CDR3 nucleotides are TGTGCCAGCAGAGGACAGATCATGAACTATGGCTACACCTTC. Its translation is CASRGQIMNYGYTF. The full variable domain, rest sourced from reference TRBV2 and TRBJ1-2, is EPEVTQTPSHQVTQMGQEVILRCVPISNHLYFYWYRQILGQKVEFLVSFYNNEISEKSEIFDDQFSVERPDGSNFTLKIRSTKLEDSAMYFCASRGQIMNYGYTFGSGTRLTVV.

This clone was observed once. The chain joins TRBV15 to TRBJ2-5; D is ambiguous. V dropped 8 bases and J dropped 2 bases, with 6 bases sitting between them. The CDR3 loop spans 11 amino acids. The germline gives CDR1 LNHNV, CDR2 YYDKDF (reference sequence). The CDR3 here is CATQDQETQYF. In DNA, the CDR3 is TGTGCCACCCAGGATCAAGAGACCCAGTACTTC.

CDR3 bases: TGTGCCTGGAACCCAAGGGGGGAGGGCACTGAAGCTTTCTTT. It translates to CAWNPRGEGTEAFF. This rearrangement joins TRBV30 to TRBJ1-1, with D possibly TRBD1 on 6 matching bases. CDR3 size: 14 residues. Germline V gene lookup returns CDR1 GTSNPN and CDR2 SVGIG (reference sequence). Between the trimmed V and J ends, which lost 4 bases and 4 bases, there was a span of 16 bases. Combining the CDR3 with reference TRBV30 and TRBJ1-1 gives the whole variable domain SQTIHQWPATLVQPVGSPLSLECTVEGTSNPNLYWYRQAAGRGLQLLFYSVGIGQISSEVPQNLSASRPQDRQFILSSKKLLLSDSGFYLCAWNPRGEGTEAFFGQGTRLTVV.

This clone appeared a single time. The chain is built from TRBV19 and TRBJ2-2, with TRBD2 as a possible D gene (5 bases). There are 17 residues in the CDR3. CDR1 and CDR2 from the germline V gene are LNHDA and SQIVND (reference sequence). Between the trimmed V and J ends, which lost 4 bases and 6 bases, there was a span of 21 bases. The CDR3 bases are TGTGCCAGTAGTAACCCTCGACGAGGACTCAACCCCGGGGAGCTGTTTTTT. Translated, it gives CASSNPRRGLNPGELFF.

The rearrangement uses TRBV19 and TRBJ2-1; 13 bases agree with TRBD2. V was clipped by 3 bases and J by 2 bases; unmatched bases: 4. The CDR3 runs 17 residues. Per the germline V gene, CDR1 is LNHDA and CDR2 is SQIVND (reference sequence). The CDR3 spells CASSMTSGRKPYNEQFF. The CDR3 DNA sequence: TGTGCCAGTAGTATGACTAGCGGGAGGAAGCCCTACAATGAGCAGTTCTTC.

CDR3 DNA sequence: TGTGCCAGCAGCTTGGCGGACAACCACTACGAGCAGTACTTC. Translated: CASSLADNHYEQYF. This rearrangement joins TRBV5-5 to TRBJ2-7; perhaps TRBD1 as D (5 bases). Trimming shortened V by 0 bases and J by 3 bases, and 10 bases separated the two germline ends. Germline-derived CDR1 and CDR2 are SGHKS and YYEKEE (reference sequence). The CDR3 spans 14 residues.

This rearrangement joins TRBV6-1 to TRBJ2-3; 8 bases agree with TRBD2. Germline V CDR1 and CDR2: MNHNS, SASEGT. V lost 1 base to trimming and J lost 2 bases; unmatched junction nucleotides: 11. This CDR3 region has 18 residues. The CDR3 DNA is TGTGCCAGCAGTGAAGAGATGATTAGCGGGACAAACACAGATACGCAGTATTTT. It translates to CASSEEMISGTNTDTQYF.

The V gene is TRBV19, the J gene TRBJ1-3, with TRBD1 matching over 7 bases. V lost 7 bases and J lost 2; bases outside the gene matches: 8. Germline loops: CDR1 LNHDA, CDR2 SQIVND (reference sequence). CDR3 size: 15 residues. The CDR3 is CASTSDRVPGNTIYF. Here the CDR3 DNA reads TGTGCCAGTACCTCTGACAGGGTACCTGGAAACACCATATATTTT. The full variable domain, completed using reference TRBV19 and TRBJ1-3, is DGGITQSPKYLFRKEGQNVTLSCEQNLNHDAMYWYRQDPGQGLRLIYYSQIVNDFQKGDIAEGYSVSREKKESFPLTVTSAQKNPTAFYLCASTSDRVPGNTIYFGEGSWLTVV.

The chain is built from TRBV6-1 and TRBJ2-7; TRBD1 agrees at 8 bases. The CDR3 contains 14 residues. Unmatched junction bases numbered 6, after V lost 3 bases and J lost 5 bases. Germline V gene sequence: CDR1 MNHNS, CDR2 SASEGT. CDR3 region: CASSDRGRMNEQYF. The CDR3 DNA reads as TGTGCCAGCAGTGACAGGGGGCGGATGAACGAGCAGTACTTC.

The chain uses TRBV30 and TRBJ2-3; TRBD2 matches 8 bases. The CDR3 has 16 amino acids. Per germline, CDR1 GTSNPN and CDR2 SVGIG (reference sequence). V was pared by 1 base and J by 0 bases, with 6 bases of the junction left unmatched. The CDR3 DNA reads as TGTGCCTGGAGTGGGGGGGCTAGCGGGAGCACAGATACGCAGTATTTT. Residues: CAWSGGASGSTDTQYF.

This clone is a singleton in its sample. This chain links TRBV14 with TRBJ2-2; 7 nucleotides align to TRBD2. CDR1 SGHDN and CDR2 FVKESK come from the germline V gene. Losses at the gene ends were 4 bases for V and 3 bases for J; bases not matched to a gene: 5. The CDR3 sequence is 15 residues long. The CDR3 spells CASSRLARYTGELFF. The CDR3 coding sequence is TGTGCCAGCAGCCGACTAGCTAGGTACACCGGGGAGCTGTTTTTT.